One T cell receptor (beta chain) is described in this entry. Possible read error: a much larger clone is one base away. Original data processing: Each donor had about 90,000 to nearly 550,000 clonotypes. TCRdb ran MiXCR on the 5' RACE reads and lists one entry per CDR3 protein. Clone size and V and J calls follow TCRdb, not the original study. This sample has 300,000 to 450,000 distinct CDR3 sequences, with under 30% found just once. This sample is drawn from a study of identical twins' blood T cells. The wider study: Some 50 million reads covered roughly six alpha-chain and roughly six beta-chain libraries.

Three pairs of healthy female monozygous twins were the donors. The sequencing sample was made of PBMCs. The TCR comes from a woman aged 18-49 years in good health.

This CDR3 is CASSIKEGNAIYF. As DNA, the CDR3 is TGTGCCAGCAGCATTAAAGAGGGAAACGCCATATATTTT. The V call is TRBV28, the J call TRBJ1-3, with D unresolved. The germline V gene encodes CDR1 MDHEN and CDR2 SYDVKM. The CDR3 totals 13 residues.